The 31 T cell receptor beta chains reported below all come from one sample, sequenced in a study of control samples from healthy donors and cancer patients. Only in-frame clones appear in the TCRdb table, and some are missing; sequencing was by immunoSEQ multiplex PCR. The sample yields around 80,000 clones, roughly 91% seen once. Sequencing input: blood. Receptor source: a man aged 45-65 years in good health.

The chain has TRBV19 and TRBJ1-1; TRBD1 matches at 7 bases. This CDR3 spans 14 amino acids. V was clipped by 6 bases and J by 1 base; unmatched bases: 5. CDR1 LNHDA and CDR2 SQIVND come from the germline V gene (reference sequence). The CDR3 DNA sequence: TGTGCCAGTAGCCAGGGACAGCAGAACACTGAAGCTTTCTTT. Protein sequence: CASSQGQQNTEAFF. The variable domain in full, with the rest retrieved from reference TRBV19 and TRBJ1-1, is DGGITQSPKYLFRKEGQNVTLSCEQNLNHDAMYWYRQDPGQGLRLIYYSQIVNDFQKGDIAEGYSVSREKKESFPLTVTSAQKNPTAFYLCASSQGQQNTEAFFGQGTRLTVV.

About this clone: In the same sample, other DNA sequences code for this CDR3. The CDR3, as DNA: TGTGCCAGCAGCCTGAGAAGGGATCAGCCCCAGCATTTT. It is translated as CASSLRRDQPQHF. This chain connects TRBV3-1 (or the pseudogene TRBV3-2) to TRBJ1-5; the D is unclear. The germline gives CDR1 LGHDT, CDR2 YNNKEL (reference sequence). V shed 4 bases and J shed 5 bases, with 9 bases lying between them. This CDR3 is built from 13 residues.

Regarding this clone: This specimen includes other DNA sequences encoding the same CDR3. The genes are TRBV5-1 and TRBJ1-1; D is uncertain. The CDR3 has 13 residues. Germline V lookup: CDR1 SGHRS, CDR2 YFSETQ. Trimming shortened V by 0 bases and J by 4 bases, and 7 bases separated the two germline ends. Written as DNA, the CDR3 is TGCGCCAGCAGCTTGGAGGGCGTCACTGAAGCTTTCTTT. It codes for CASSLEGVTEAFF.

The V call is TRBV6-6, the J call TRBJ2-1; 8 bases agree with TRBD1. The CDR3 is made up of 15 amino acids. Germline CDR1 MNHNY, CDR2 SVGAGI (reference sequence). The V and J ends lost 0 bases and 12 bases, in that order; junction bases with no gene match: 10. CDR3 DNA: TGTGCCAGCAGTTACTCGCCACTGGACAGGGTCGGGCAGTTCTTC. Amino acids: CASSYSPLDRVGQFF.

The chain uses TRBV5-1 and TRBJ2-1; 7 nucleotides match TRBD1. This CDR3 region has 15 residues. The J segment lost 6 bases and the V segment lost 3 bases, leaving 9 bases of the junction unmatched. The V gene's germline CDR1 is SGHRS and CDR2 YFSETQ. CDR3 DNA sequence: TGCGCCAGCAGCTACCGACAGGGTCGGAGCAATGAGCAGTTCTTC. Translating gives CASSYRQGRSNEQFF. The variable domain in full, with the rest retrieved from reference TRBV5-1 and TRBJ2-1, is KAGVTQTPRYLIKTRGQQVTLSCSPISGHRSVSWYQQTPGQGLQFLFEYFSETQRNKGNFPGRFSGRQFSNSRSEMNVSTLELGDSALYLCASSYRQGRSNEQFFGPGTRLTVL.

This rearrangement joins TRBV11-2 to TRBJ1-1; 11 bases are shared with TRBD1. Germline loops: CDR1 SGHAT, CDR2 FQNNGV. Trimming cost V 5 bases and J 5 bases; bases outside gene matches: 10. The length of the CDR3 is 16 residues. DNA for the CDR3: TGTGCCAGCAGCAGGACCTCCGGGACAGGGGGGACTGAAGCTTTCTTT. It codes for CASSRTSGTGGTEAFF. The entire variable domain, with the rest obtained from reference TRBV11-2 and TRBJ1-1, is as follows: EAGVAQSPRYKIIEKRQSVAFWCNPISGHATLYWYQQILGQGPKLLIQFQNNGVVDDSQLPKDRFSAERLKGVDSTLKIQPAKLEDSAVYLCASSRTSGTGGTEAFFGQGTRLTVV.

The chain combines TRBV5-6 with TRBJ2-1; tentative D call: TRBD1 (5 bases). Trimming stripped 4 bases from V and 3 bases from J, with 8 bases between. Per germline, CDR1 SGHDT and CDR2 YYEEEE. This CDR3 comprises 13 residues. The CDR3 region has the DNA TGTGCCAGCAGCCAGACAGTCTACAATGAGCAGTTCTTC. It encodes CASSQTVYNEQFF.

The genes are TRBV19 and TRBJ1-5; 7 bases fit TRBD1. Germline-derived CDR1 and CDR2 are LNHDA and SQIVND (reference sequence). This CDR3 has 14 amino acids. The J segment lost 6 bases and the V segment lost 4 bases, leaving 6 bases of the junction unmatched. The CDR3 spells CASSNRGEFQPQHF. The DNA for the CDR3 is TGTGCCAGTAGTAACAGGGGAGAATTTCAGCCCCAGCATTTT.

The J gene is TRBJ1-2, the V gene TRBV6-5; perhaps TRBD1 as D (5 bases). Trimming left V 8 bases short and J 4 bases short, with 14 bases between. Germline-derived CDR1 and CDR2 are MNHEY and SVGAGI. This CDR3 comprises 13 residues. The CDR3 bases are TGTGCCAGCTTCCGGGGGGACGGCTATGGCTACACCTTC. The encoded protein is CASFRGDGYGYTF.

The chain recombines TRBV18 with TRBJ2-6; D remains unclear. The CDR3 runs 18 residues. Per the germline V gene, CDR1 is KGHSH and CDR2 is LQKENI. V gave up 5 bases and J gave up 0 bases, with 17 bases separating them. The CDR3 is CASSKTPTAPSGANVLTF. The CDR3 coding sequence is TGTGCCAGCTCAAAGACTCCGACCGCTCCCTCTGGGGCCAACGTCCTGACTTTC.

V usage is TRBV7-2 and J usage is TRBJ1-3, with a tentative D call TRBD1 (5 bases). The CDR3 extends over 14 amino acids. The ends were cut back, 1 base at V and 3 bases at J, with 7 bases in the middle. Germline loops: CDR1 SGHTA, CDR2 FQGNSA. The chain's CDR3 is CASSLGGVGNTIYF. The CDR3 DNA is TGTGCCAGCAGCTTAGGAGGGGTTGGAAACACCATATATTTT.

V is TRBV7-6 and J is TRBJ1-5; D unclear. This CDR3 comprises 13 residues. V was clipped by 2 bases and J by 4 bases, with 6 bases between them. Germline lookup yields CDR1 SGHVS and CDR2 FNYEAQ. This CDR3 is CASSLTLNQPQHF. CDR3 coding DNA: TGTGCCAGCAGCTTAACCCTTAATCAGCCCCAGCATTTT.

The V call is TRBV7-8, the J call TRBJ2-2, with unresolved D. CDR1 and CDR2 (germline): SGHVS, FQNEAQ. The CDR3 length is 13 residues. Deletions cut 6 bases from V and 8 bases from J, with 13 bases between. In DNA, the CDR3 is TGTGCCAGCAGGGGCACCCTGGGAGGGGAGCTGTTTTTT. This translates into CASRGTLGGELFF.

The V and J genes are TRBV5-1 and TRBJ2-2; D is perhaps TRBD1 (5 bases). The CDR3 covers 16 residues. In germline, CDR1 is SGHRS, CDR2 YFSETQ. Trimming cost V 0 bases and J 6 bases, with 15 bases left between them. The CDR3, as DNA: TGCGCCAGCAGCTTGGTTCCGGGTGGGGCCTCCGGGGAGCTGTTTTTT. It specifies CASSLVPGGASGELFF. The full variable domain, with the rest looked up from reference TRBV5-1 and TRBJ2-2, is KAGVTQTPRYLIKTRGQQVTLSCSPISGHRSVSWYQQTPGQGLQFLFEYFSETQRNKGNFPGRFSGRQFSNSRSEMNVSTLELGDSALYLCASSLVPGGASGELFFGEGSRLTVL.

CDR3 protein: CASSPRGGKGGLNEKLFF. In nucleotides, the CDR3 is TGTGCCAGCAGCCCCCGAGGAGGGAAAGGGGGTCTTAATGAAAAACTGTTTTTT. The chain employs TRBV7-2 and TRBJ1-4; a possible D gene is TRBD1 (6 bases). There are 18 residues in the CDR3. Trimming left V 5 bases short and J 4 bases short, with 23 bases between. The germline CDR1 and CDR2 sequences are SGHTA and FQGNSA.

For the CDR3, the DNA is TGCGCCAGCAGTTTGACTTCGGACTATGGCTACACCTTC. This sequence encodes CASSLTSDYGYTF. The rearrangement joins TRBV10-2 to TRBJ1-2, with unresolved D. CDR1 WSHSY and CDR2 SAAADI come from the germline V gene. The V end was cut by 5 bases, the J end by 3 bases, with 10 bases between. CDR3 length equals 13 residues.

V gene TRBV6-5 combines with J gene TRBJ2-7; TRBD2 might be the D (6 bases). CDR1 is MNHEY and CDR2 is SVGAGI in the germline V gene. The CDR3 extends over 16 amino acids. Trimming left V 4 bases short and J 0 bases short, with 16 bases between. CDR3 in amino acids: CASSLPAGGSSYEQYF. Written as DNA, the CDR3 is TGTGCCAGCAGTTTGCCCGCCGGGGGTAGCTCCTACGAGCAGTACTTC.

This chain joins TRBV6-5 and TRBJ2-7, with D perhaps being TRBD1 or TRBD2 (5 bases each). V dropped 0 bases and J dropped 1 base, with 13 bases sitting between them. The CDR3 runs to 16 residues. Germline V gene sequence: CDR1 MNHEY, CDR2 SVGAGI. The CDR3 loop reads CASSYSIQGPSYEQYF. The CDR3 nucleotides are TGTGCCAGCAGTTACTCGATCCAGGGACCTTCCTACGAGCAGTACTTC.

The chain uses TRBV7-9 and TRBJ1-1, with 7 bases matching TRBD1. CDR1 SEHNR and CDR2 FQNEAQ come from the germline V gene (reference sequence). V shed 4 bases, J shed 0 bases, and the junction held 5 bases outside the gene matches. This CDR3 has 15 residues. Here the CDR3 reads CASSSSTGLNTEAFF. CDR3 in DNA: TGTGCCAGCAGCTCCTCGACAGGGCTGAACACTGAAGCTTTCTTT.

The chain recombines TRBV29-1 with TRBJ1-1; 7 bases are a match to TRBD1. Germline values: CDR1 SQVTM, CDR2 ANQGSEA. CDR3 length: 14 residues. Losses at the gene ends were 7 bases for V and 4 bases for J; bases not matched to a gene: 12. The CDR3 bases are TGCAGCGCTTCCCTGACAGGGACGCTCACTGAAGCTTTCTTT. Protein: CSASLTGTLTEAFF.

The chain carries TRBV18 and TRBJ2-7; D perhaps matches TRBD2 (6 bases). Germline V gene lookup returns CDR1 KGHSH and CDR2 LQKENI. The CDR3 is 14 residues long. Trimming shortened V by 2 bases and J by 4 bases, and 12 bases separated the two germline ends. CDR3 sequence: CASSPGAGRYEQYF. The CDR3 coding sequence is TGTGCCAGCTCACCAGGTGCTGGGAGGTACGAGCAGTACTTC.

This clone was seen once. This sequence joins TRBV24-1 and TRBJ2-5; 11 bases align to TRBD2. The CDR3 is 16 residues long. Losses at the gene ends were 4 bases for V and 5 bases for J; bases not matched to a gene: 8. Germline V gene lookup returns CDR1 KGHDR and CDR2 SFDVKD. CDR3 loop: CATSDRLAGGAETQYF. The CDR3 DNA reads TGTGCCACCAGTGACCGTCTAGCGGGGGGAGCGGAGACCCAGTACTTC.

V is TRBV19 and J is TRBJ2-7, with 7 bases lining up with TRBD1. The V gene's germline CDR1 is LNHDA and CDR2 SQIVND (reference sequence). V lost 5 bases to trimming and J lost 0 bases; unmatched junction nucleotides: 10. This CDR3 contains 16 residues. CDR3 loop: CASSGLGTAYSYEQYF. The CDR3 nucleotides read TGTGCCAGTAGTGGCCTCGGGACAGCATACTCCTACGAGCAGTACTTC.

DNA of the CDR3: TGTGCCAGCAGCCTCCATGCCATTGGAGGGAGAAGCAACAATGAGCAGTTCTTC. It translates to CASSLHAIGGRSNNEQFF. V usage is TRBV7-2 and J usage is TRBJ2-1; the D gene is possibly TRBD2 (6 bases). Looked up from germline, CDR1 is SGHTA and CDR2 is FQGNSA. Trimming took off 5 bases at V and 5 bases at J, with 25 bases between the two ends. The CDR3 consists of 18 residues.

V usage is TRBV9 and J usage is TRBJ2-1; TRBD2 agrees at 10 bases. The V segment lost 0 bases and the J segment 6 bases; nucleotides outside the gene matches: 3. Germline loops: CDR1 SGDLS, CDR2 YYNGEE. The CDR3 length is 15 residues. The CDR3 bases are TGTGCCAGCAGCGTAGAACTAGCGGGAAGCAATGAGCAGTTCTTC. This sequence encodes CASSVELAGSNEQFF.

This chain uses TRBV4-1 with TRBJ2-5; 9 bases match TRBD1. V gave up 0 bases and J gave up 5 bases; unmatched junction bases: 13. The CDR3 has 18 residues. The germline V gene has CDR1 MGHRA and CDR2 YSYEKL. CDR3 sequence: CASSQDRGQGVGGETQYF. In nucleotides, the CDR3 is TGCGCCAGCAGCCAAGATAGGGGACAGGGAGTCGGGGGGGAGACCCAGTACTTC.

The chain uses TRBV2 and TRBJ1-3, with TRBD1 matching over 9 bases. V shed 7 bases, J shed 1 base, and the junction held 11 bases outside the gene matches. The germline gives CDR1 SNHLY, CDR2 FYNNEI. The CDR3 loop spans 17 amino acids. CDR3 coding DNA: TGTGCCAGCATCGAACAGGGGGCCCGTTCGTCTGGAAACACCATATATTTT. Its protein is CASIEQGARSSGNTIYF.

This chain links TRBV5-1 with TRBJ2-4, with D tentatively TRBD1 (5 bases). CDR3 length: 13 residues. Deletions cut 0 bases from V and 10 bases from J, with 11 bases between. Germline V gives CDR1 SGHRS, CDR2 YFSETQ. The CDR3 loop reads CASSLGGAEIQYF. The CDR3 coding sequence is TGCGCCAGCAGCTTGGGTGGGGCGGAAATTCAGTACTTC.

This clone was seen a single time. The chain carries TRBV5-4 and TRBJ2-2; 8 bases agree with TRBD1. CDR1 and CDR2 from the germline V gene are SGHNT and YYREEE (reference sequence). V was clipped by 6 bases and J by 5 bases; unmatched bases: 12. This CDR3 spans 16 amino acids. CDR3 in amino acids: CASTSGGRRSTGELFF. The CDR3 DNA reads TGTGCCAGCACCTCAGGGGGCCGTAGGAGTACCGGGGAGCTGTTTTTT.

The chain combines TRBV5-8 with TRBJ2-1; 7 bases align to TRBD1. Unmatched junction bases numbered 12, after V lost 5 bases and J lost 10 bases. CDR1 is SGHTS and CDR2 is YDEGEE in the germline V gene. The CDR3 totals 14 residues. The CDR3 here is CASRHRDSLREQFF. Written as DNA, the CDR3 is TGTGCCAGCAGACACCGGGACAGTTTACGCGAGCAGTTCTTC.

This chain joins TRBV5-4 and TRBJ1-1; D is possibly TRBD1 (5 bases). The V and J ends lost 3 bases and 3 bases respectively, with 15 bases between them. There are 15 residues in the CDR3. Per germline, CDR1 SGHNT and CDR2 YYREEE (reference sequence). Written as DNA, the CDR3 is TGTGCCAGCAGCTGGGGGAGCCGACCCGACACTGAAGCTTTCTTT. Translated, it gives CASSWGSRPDTEAFF. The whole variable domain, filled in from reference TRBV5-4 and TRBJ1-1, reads ETGVTQSPTHLIKTRGQQVTLRCSSQSGHNTVSWYQQALGQGPQFIFQYYREEENGRGNFPPRFSGLQFPNYSSELNVNALELDDSALYLCASSWGSRPDTEAFFGQGTRLTVV.